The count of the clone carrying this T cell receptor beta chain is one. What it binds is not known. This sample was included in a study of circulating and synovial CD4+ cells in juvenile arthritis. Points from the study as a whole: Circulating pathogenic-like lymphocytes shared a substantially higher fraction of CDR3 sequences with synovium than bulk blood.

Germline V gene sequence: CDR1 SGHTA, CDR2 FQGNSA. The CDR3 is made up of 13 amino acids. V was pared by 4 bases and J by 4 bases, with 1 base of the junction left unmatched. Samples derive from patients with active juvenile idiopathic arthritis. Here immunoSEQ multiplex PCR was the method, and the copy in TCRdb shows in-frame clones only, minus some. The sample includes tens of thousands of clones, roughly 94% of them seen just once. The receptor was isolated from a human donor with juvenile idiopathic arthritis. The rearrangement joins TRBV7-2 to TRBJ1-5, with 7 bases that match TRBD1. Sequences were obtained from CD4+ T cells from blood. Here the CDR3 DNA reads TGTGCCAGCAGCTCGACAGGGAATCAGCCCCAGCATTTT. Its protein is CASSSTGNQPQHF.